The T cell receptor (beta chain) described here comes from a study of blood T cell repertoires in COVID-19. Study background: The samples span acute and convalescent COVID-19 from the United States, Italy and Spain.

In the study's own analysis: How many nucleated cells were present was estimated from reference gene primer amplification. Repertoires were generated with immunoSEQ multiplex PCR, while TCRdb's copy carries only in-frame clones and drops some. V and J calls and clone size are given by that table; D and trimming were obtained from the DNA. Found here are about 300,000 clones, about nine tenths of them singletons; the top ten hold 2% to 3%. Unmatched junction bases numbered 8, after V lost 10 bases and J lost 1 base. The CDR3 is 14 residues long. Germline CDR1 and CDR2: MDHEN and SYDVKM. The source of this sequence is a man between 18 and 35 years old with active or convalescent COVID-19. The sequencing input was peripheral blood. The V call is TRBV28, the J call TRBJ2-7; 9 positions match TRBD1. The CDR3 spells CATKPGQGSYEQYF. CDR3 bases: TGTGCCACCAAACCGGGACAGGGATCCTACGAGCAGTACTTC.